The 3 T cell receptor beta chains listed next were all sequenced from one sample in a study of chemoradiotherapy in HPV16-positive cancers. The protocol was immunoSEQ multiplex PCR, while the TCRdb copy is restricted to in-frame clones and leaves out a portion. The sample yields some 10,000 clones, 70% seen once. Source: tumor tissue, taken from a patient who underwent chemoradiotherapy. The source is a human donor with HPV-associated anogenital cancer.

This chain uses TRBV12-5 with TRBJ1-1; 10 bases agree with TRBD1. Unmatched junction bases numbered 7, after V lost 6 bases and J lost 6 bases. The CDR3 consists of 14 residues. Germline CDR1 reads LGHNT; CDR2 reads FRNRAP. In DNA, the CDR3 is TGTGCTAGTGGCCTCGACAGGGGGCGGTCTGAAGCTTTCTTT. Translation gives CASGLDRGRSEAFF.

This sequence joins TRBV7-9 and TRBJ1-1; D unresolved. The CDR3 runs to 12 residues. The ends were cut back, 3 bases at V and 3 bases at J, with 5 bases in the middle. Germline V gives CDR1 SEHNR, CDR2 FQNEAQ (reference sequence). This CDR3 is CASSFADTEAFF. The CDR3 DNA sequence: TGTGCCAGCAGCTTCGCGGACACTGAAGCTTTCTTT.

In DNA, the CDR3 is TGCGCCAGCAGCCCCACTAGCGGGGGCGTAAAAGAGACCCAGTACTTC. Its protein is CASSPTSGGVKETQYF. This chain joins TRBV5-1 and TRBJ2-5, with 11 bases that match TRBD2. The trim removed 4 bases at V and 3 bases at J, leaving 8 bases unmatched. Germline-derived CDR1 and CDR2 are SGHRS and YFSETQ. There are 16 residues in the CDR3.